Listed below are T cell receptor beta chains from one sample, sequenced in a study of blood T cell repertoires in COVID-19. Sequencing was performed with immunoSEQ multiplex PCR; in TCRdb, only in-frame clones are kept and a portion is missing. This table has 150,000 to 200,000 clones, around nine tenths appearing once. Sample: peripheral blood. These receptors all stem from a middle-aged man with active or convalescent COVID-19. The CDR3 runs from the conserved cysteine through the conserved F or W. Each record gives: V gene, clone size, D gene, J gene, CDR3 DNA, CDR3 protein. The D gene is left open where the match is weak. A row's size may be missing; if present it is once, few, many or a size class.

>TRBV30|NA|TRBD1|TRBJ1-5
TGTGCCTGGAGTGTACGGGACAGGGGGTCGCATAGCAATCAGCCCCAGCATTTT
CAWSVRDRGSHSNQPQHF
>TRBV20-1|NA|TRBD2|TRBJ2-7
TGCAGTGCTAGTGGGACTAGCGAATACGAGCAGTACTTC
CSASGTSEYEQYF
>TRBV4-2|NA|TRBD1|TRBJ1-2
TGTGCCAGCAGCCATCAGGGGGAATTCTATGGCTACACCTTC
CASSHQGEFYGYTF
>TRBV14|NA|NA|TRBJ1-1
TGTGCCAGCAGCCAAGATATACGGGGGGAAGCTTTCTTT
CASSQDIRGEAFF
>TRBV12-3/TRBV12-4|NA|NA|TRBJ1-3
TGTGCCAGCAGTGGTAGGTGGGAGGACACCATATATTTT
CASSGRWEDTIYF
>TRBV5-1|NA|TRBD1|TRBJ2-7
TGCGCCAGCAGCCTAAGACAGGGGGCCGGCGAGCAGTACTTC
CASSLRQGAGEQYF
>TRBV27|NA|TRBD2|TRBJ2-1
TGTGCCAGCAGTCCGAACCAGAGGACTAGCGTAAATGAGCAGTTCTTC
CASSPNQRTSVNEQFF
>TRBV12-3/TRBV12-4|NA|NA|TRBJ1-1
TGTGCCAGCAGGTCCGGGGGGAACACTGAAGCTTTCTTT
CASRSGGNTEAFF
>TRBV7-6|NA|TRBD2|TRBJ2-3
TGTGCCAGCAGCTTAACGGGACTAGCGGGACCAGATACGCAGTATTTT
CASSLTGLAGPDTQYF
>TRBV5-1|NA|TRBD1|TRBJ2-7
TGCGCCAGCAGCCGACGGGGACAGTCCTACGAGCAGTACTTC
CASSRRGQSYEQYF
>TRBV24-1|NA|TRBD1|TRBJ2-5
TGTGCCACCAGTGAAGGGGACAGGAGGTACCAAGAGACCCAGTACTTC
CATSEGDRRYQETQYF
>TRBV30|few|TRBD2|TRBJ2-5
TGTGCCTGGAGTCCGGGACTAGCGGGGCAAGAGACCCAGTACTTC
CAWSPGLAGQETQYF
>TRBV27|once|TRBD1|TRBJ2-7
TGTGCCAGCAGTTTAGAACAGGGGACGTACGAGCAGTACTTC
CASSLEQGTYEQYF
>TRBV9|NA|NA|TRBJ1-2
TGTGCCAGCAGCATACCCGGGAATAACTATGGCTACACCTTC
CASSIPGNNYGYTF
>TRBV19|NA|NA|TRBJ2-3
TGTGCCAGTAGTATTGATAAGCAGGGGGGAACAGATACGCAGTATTTT
CASSIDKQGGTDTQYF
>TRBV29-1|NA|NA|TRBJ1-1
TGCAGCGCCGGACAGCCCTTGAACACTGAAGCTTTCTTT
CSAGQPLNTEAFF
>TRBV18|NA|TRBD1|TRBJ2-7
TGTGCCAGCTCACTAGCCGGGACAGGGGTTTTCTACGAGCAGTACTTC
CASSLAGTGVFYEQYF
>TRBV7-2|NA|TRBD2|TRBJ2-7
TGTGCCTCCAACTCGGGAGGTCCCGAGCAGTACTTC
CASNSGGPEQYF
>TRBV28|few|TRBD2|TRBJ2-1
TGTGCCAGCAGTGTCGGACTAGCGGTTTACAATGAGCAGTTCTTC
CASSVGLAVYNEQFF
>TRBV20-1|NA|TRBD2|TRBJ2-7
TGCAGTGCTAGTAATAAGCGCACTAGCGGGGGGGCGCCCTACGAGCAGTACTTC
CSASNKRTSGGAPYEQYF
>TRBV7-2|NA|NA|TRBJ2-7
TGTGCCAGCAGCCCTGGGACTCGATCCTACGAGCAGTACTTC
CASSPGTRSYEQYF
>TRBV29-1|NA|TRBD2|TRBJ2-1
TGCAGCGCGCGGGGGGATCCCTACAATGAGCAGTTCTTC
CSARGDPYNEQFF
>TRBV5-6|once|TRBD1|TRBJ2-3
TGTGCCAGCAGCACACAGGGGGTCCCCACAGATACGCAGTATTTT
CASSTQGVPTDTQYF
>TRBV11-3|once|TRBD2|TRBJ2-3
TGTGCCAGCAGCTTGAAACTGGCGGGAGGGGCAGATACGCAGTATTTT
CASSLKLAGGADTQYF
>TRBV28|NA|NA|TRBJ1-2
TGTGCCAGCAGTGGCAGGGGCGTATATGGCTACACCTTC
CASSGRGVYGYTF
>TRBV15|NA|NA|TRBJ1-5
TGTGCCACCACCCCTACAGGAGATAGCAATCAGCCCCAGCATTTT
CATTPTGDSNQPQHF
>TRBV4-1|NA|NA|TRBJ2-7
TGCGCCAGCAGCCAAGATAAGCCGCCTCAGATACTAGGCGAGCAGTACTTC
CASSQDKPPQILGEQYF
>TRBV28|NA|TRBD1|TRBJ1-1
TGTGCCAGCATTCCCCCCAGGGGGCACACTGAAGCTTTCTTT
CASIPPRGHTEAFF
>TRBV20-1|NA|NA|TRBJ2-2
TGCAGTGCTAGTGGAGGCAGGGCGGGGTCCGGGGAGCTGTTTTTT
CSASGGRAGSGELFF
>TRBV4-2|few|TRBD2|TRBJ2-1
TGTGCCAGCAGCCAAGAGTGGCGGGAGGACCGGCAGTTCTTC
CASSQEWREDRQFF
>TRBV7-9|NA|NA|TRBJ2-2
TGTGCCAGCAGCTTAGCGGGAGGGAACACCGGGGAGCTGTTTTTT
CASSLAGGNTGELFF
>TRBV30|NA|NA|TRBJ1-4
TGTGCCTGGAGTGTACTAGGTGGGCGTCGGGAAAAACTGTTTTTT
CAWSVLGGRREKLFF
>TRBV5-1|NA|NA|TRBJ1-1
TGCGCCAGCAGCTTTCGCAGGGACACTGAAGCTTTCTTT
CASSFRRDTEAFF
>TRBV7-9|NA|NA|TRBJ2-7
TGTGCCAGCAGCTTAGATCTAGACTCCTACGAGCAGTACTTC
CASSLDLDSYEQYF
>TRBV6-5|NA|NA|TRBJ1-3
TGTGCCAGCACCCCGGGACACTCTGGAAACACCATATATTTT
CASTPGHSGNTIYF
>TRBV7-2|NA|NA|TRBJ2-1
TGTGCCAGCAGCCAACTGCGGGACAATGAGCAGTTCTTC
CASSQLRDNEQFF